Included here is one TCR beta chain sequence, with context. The antigen remains unidentified. A universal primer site was added by template switching, and unique molecular identifiers were carried by the cDNA. TCRdb independently ran MiXCR on the 5' RACE reads; one entry per CDR3 protein. The sample lists approximately 530,000 distinct CDR3 sequences, about a fifth occurring once. The V and J ends lost 3 bases and 5 bases, in that order; junction bases with no gene match: 8. The CDR3 totals 15 residues. In germline, CDR1 is LGHDT, CDR2 YNNKEL (reference sequence). The sample comes from a study of identical twins. Study-wide points: There were fewer insertions in abundant cord blood beta clonotypes, but memory repertoires showed no such pattern. In beta out-of-frame sequences, the excess sharing between twins was weaker.

A further study also used this sample, focusing on yellow fever vaccine responses in identical twins. According to that study: It has been reported that, in twins, the vaccine T cell response seemed partly convergent and partly personalized.

This chain uses TRBV3-1 with TRBJ2-5; 8 bases are shared with TRBD1. This TCR was recovered from a woman aged 18-35 years in good health. The sample taken for sequencing was CD4+ T cells sorted from blood. The CDR3 region is CASSQTRDRKETQYF. As DNA, the CDR3 is TGTGCCAGCAGCCAGACCCGGGACAGGAAGGAGACCCAGTACTTC.